This TCR beta chain derives from a study of T cells in Graves' hyperthyroidism and ophthalmopathy. RNA transcripts served as the template for amplifying TCR beta CDR3 regions. A first-round RT-PCR of the TCR CDR3 used the HTBI primer set. TCRdb re-derived calls from the multiplex PCR reads in MiXCR, one entry per CDR3 protein. Altogether around 370,000 distinct CDR3 sequences are present, 15% to 20% being singletons, with the ten largest covering 40%. The sample holds a few counts of this clonotype. This CDR3 spans 14 amino acids. The ends were cut back, 6 bases at V and 1 base at J, with 12 bases in the middle. The V gene's germline CDR1 is MRHNA and CDR2 SNTAGT. Ophthalmopathy cases scored 3 or more on the Clinical Activity Score and 4 or more on NOSPECS grade, with duration below 3 months. Patients showing uncontrolled infection, other autoimmune disease, pregnancy or lactation were ineligible.

Source material: blood. The chain links TRBV6-4 to TRBJ1-1, with a tentative D call TRBD1 (5 bases). The source is a man aged 18 to 30 with Graves' ophthalmopathy. CDR3 amino acids: CASSPAGGNTEAFF. CDR3 sequence (DNA): TGTGCCAGCAGCCCCGCGGGGGGGAACACTGAAGCTTTCTTT.